Following are 18 T cell receptor beta chains from one sample sequenced in a study of T cell clonality in common variable immunodeficiency. Study-level results: Fewer deletions and N-nucleotide insertions were reportedly seen in common variable immunodeficiency TCR beta sequences.

Their target antigens are unknown. The method was immunoSEQ multiplex PCR; TCRdb's version includes in-frame clones alone and lacks a portion of them. The sample is made up of 25,000 to 30,000 clones, none counted only once. The sample was peripheral blood mononuclear cells. These receptors were taken from a human donor with common variable immunodeficiency.

This clone appeared many times. The read gets to within 3 residues of the CDR3 end, and the germline J gene fills in the rest. The J gene is TRBJ2-3, the V gene TRBV20-1; TRBD2 matches 16 bases. V shed 6 bases and J 5 bases; nucleotides not matched to a gene: 11. CDR3 length equals 17 residues. Germline V gene lookup returns CDR1 DFQATT and CDR2 SNEGSKA (reference sequence). The chain's CDR3 is CSARGGLAGGPVDTQYF. The sequenced part of the CDR3 DNA is TGCAGTGCCCGGGGGGGACTAGCGGGGGGGCCGGTAGATACG.

Ten or more counts support this clone. The sequence runs out 3 residues before the end of the CDR3; the remainder is reconstructed from the germline J gene. The chain links TRBV7-9 to TRBJ2-2, with D possibly matching TRBD2 (5 bases). Deletions cut 1 base from V and 6 bases from J, with 12 bases between. Germline V gives CDR1 SEHNR, CDR2 FQNEAQ (reference sequence). The CDR3 sequence is 15 residues long. CDR3 residues: CASSLGQEAAGELFF. The covered CDR3 bases are TGTGCCAGCAGCTTAGGTCAGGAGGCCGCCGGGGAG. Drawing the rest from reference TRBV7-9 and TRBJ2-2, the complete variable domain is DTGVSQNPRHKITKRGQNVTFRCDPISEHNRLYWYRQTLGQGPEFLTYFQNEAQLEKSRLLSDRFSAERPKGSFSTLEIQRTEQGDSAMYLCASSLGQEAAGELFFGEGSRLTVL.

In its sample, this clone was seen a few times. The read comes to an end 3 residues before the CDR3 does, leaving the germline J gene to fill in the end. The rearrangement links TRBV7-9 to TRBJ2-5, with TRBD1 identical over 7 bases. Trimming at V came to 5 bases and at J to 1 base, leaving 7 bases not matched to a gene. The CDR3 runs to 15 residues. Germline V lookup: CDR1 SEHNR, CDR2 FQNEAQ (reference sequence). CDR3 DNA, as far as it was read: TGTGCCAGCAGCAAACACAGGGGTGCCCAAGAGACC. It codes for CASSKHRGAQET. The full CDR3 reads CASSKHRGAQETQYF.

Points on this clone: The read gets to within 3 residues of the CDR3 end, and the germline J gene fills in the rest. The chain links TRBV7-3 to TRBJ1-1, with TRBD1 as a possible D gene (6 bases). V was cut by 2 bases and J by 3 bases, with 10 bases left in between. CDR1 and CDR2 (germline): SGHTA, FQGTGA. This CDR3 has 14 amino acids. CDR3 region: CASSLAGADTEAFF. The sequenced CDR3 bases are TGTGCCAGCAGCTTAGCAGGGGCGGACACTGAA.

Comment on this clone: The CDR3 end lies 3 residues beyond the end of the read and is filled in from the germline J gene. V and J are TRBV20-1 and TRBJ2-7; the D gene is possibly TRBD1 (5 bases). Germline CDR1 and CDR2: DFQATT and SNEGSKA (reference sequence). The CDR3 consists of 16 residues. Trimming shortened V by 0 bases and J by 0 bases, and 15 bases separated the two germline ends. CDR3 region: CSAREVGAPTSYEQYF. The sequenced part of the CDR3 DNA is TGCAGTGCTAGAGAGGTAGGGGCGCCGACCTCCTACGAG.

CDR3 sequence: CASSKGALGYGYTF. The CDR3 bases that were read are TGTGCCAGTTCTAAGGGGGCACTAGGCTATGGC. The chain carries TRBV19 and TRBJ1-2, with TRBD1 identical over 7 bases. The read halts 3 residues ahead of the CDR3 end, with the missing end drawn from the germline J gene. The V gene's germline CDR1 is LNHDA and CDR2 SQIVND (reference sequence). J was trimmed by 4 bases and V by 8 bases; bases with no gene match: 10. This CDR3 comprises 14 residues.

This clone was detected only a few times. Sequencing ends 3 residues short of the CDR3 end; the germline J gene provides the rest. This chain uses TRBV5-1 with TRBJ2-1; 7 nucleotides align to TRBD2. V dropped 1 base and J dropped 9; count of bases not matched to a gene: 1. Germline CDR1 is SGHRS and CDR2 is YFSETQ. The CDR3 is made up of 12 amino acids. Here the CDR3 reads CASSLWGGEQFF. Partial CDR3 DNA: TGCGCCAGCAGCTTGTGGGGGGGTGAG.

A word on this clone: The read terminates 3 residues before the CDR3 end, so the remaining end is supplied by the germline J gene. The rearrangement uses TRBV18 and TRBJ2-7; 8 bases match TRBD2. The junction had 13 bases not matched to a gene; V was cut back by 6 bases and J by 6 bases. This CDR3 comprises 15 residues. Germline CDR1 reads KGHSH; CDR2 reads LQKENI. The CDR3 DNA, read in part, is TGTGCCAGCTCCAGCCGACGGGGACTAGACGGCGAG. It yields the protein CASSSRRGLDGE. The complete CDR3 protein is CASSSRRGLDGEQYF. The whole variable domain, remainder taken from reference TRBV18 and TRBJ2-7, is NAGVMQNPRHLVRRRGQEARLRCSPMKGHSHVYWYRQLPEEGLKFMVYLQKENIIDESGMPKERFSAEFPKEGPSILRIQQVVRGDSAAYFCASSSRRGLDGEQYFGPGTRLTVT.

This clone occurred many times. The sequence runs out 3 residues before the end of the CDR3; the remainder is reconstructed from the germline J gene. The chain recombines TRBV7-6 with TRBJ1-1; no firm D call. The CDR3 runs 13 residues. Trimming left V 5 bases short and J 7 bases short, with 14 bases between. Germline assignment: CDR1 SGHVS and CDR2 FNYEAQ. The CDR3 reads CASSPGSVVEAFF. The sequenced part of the CDR3 DNA is TGTGCCAGCAGCCCCGGTTCCGTGGTTGAA.

For this clone: The read ends 3 residues shy of where the CDR3 ends; the end is completed using the germline J gene. The chain employs TRBV6-1 and TRBJ1-2; maybe TRBD1 (6 bases). CDR3 length: 16 residues. CDR1 is MNHNS and CDR2 is SASEGT in the germline V gene. The germline V and J ends were trimmed by 1 base and 0 bases, with 12 bases remaining between them. CDR3: CASSEVQGDPNYGYTF. The CDR3 bases that were read are TGTGCCAGCAGTGAAGTACAGGGAGACCCTAACTATGGC.

This clone appeared a few times. The observed sequence ends 3 residues before the CDR3 terminus, with the missing tail filled in from the germline J gene. This chain connects TRBV19 to TRBJ2-2, with TRBD1 as a possible D gene (6 bases). CDR1 LNHDA and CDR2 SQIVND come from the germline V gene (reference sequence). This CDR3 is 14 amino acids long. Trimming pared 5 bases from V and 6 bases from J, leaving 13 bases between. CDR3 protein: CASSGGRGSGELFF. Partial CDR3 DNA: TGTGCCAGTAGTGGGGGCAGGGGCTCCGGGGAG.

The sample holds many counts of this clone. The read ends 3 residues early relative to the CDR3; the germline J gene fills the gap. This sample also contains other DNA sequences that code for the same CDR3. The V gene is TRBV19, the J gene TRBJ1-5, with D possibly TRBD1 on 5 matching bases. The germline V gene encodes CDR1 LNHDA and CDR2 SQIVND (reference sequence). Deletions cut 3 bases from V and 0 bases from J, with 12 bases between. The CDR3 consists of 16 residues. The sequenced part of the CDR3 DNA is TGTGCCAGTAGTATTGAACCAGGGTATAGCAATCAGCCC. It codes for CASSIEPGYSNQP. The whole CDR3 protein reads CASSIEPGYSNQPQHF.

This clone occurred a few times. The CDR3 is cut off 3 residues early in the read; its end comes from the germline J gene. V usage is TRBV5-5 and J usage is TRBJ2-7; 11 bases align to TRBD1. The CDR3 runs to 14 residues. Trimming removed 4 bases from V and 6 bases from J; junction bases left unmatched: 6. Germline CDR1 and CDR2: SGHKS and YYEKEE (reference sequence). CDR3 sequence reads: CASSPGQGGGEQYF. The CDR3 bases that were read are TGTGCCAGCAGCCCGGGACAGGGGGGCGGCGAG.

This clone was seen a handful of times. The CDR3 sequence is CASSLLSSGGSGELFF. The sequenced part of the CDR3 DNA is TGCGCCAGCAGCTTGTTATCTAGCGGCGGATCCGGGGAG. V and J are TRBV5-1 and TRBJ2-2; 7 nucleotides line up with TRBD2. Sequencing ends 3 residues short of the CDR3 end; the germline J gene provides the rest. V shed 1 base, J shed 6 bases, and the junction held 9 bases outside the gene matches. CDR3 length: 16 amino acids. Germline V gives CDR1 SGHRS, CDR2 YFSETQ.

In this sample, this clone turned up many times. With the read ending 3 residues before the CDR3 end, the germline J gene is used to fill in that end. The rearrangement joins TRBV18 to TRBJ2-1; possibly TRBD2 for D (7 bases). With 6 bases removed from V and 8 bases from J, the gap between germline ends came to 23 bases. CDR3 length: 16 amino acids. Per the germline V gene, CDR1 is KGHSH and CDR2 is LQKENI. This CDR3 reads CASSPLGGALPYEQFF. The part of the CDR3 DNA that was read is TGTGCCAGCTCTCCCCTAGGGGGGGCCCTCCCGTATGAG.

Turning to this clone: Read coverage stops 3 residues before the CDR3 terminus; the germline J gene supplies the remainder. The chain couples TRBV7-6 to TRBJ2-7; 9 nucleotides match TRBD2. Germline assignment: CDR1 SGHVS and CDR2 FNYEAQ. With 5 bases clipped from V and 5 bases from J, the junction kept 7 bases outside the gene matches. The CDR3 is made up of 14 amino acids. CDR3 sequence: CASSPRLADHEQYF. The CDR3 DNA, read in part, is TGTGCCAGCAGCCCTCGACTAGCGGACCACGAG. Complete variable domain (other parts from reference TRBV7-6 and TRBJ2-7): GAGVSQSPRYKVTKRGQDVALRCDPISGHVSLYWYRQALGQGPEFLTYFNYEAQQDKSGLPNDRFSAERPEGSISTLTIQRTEQRDSAMYRCASSPRLADHEQYFGPGTRLTVT.

This clone was observed a handful of times. The read ends 3 residues early relative to the CDR3; the germline J gene fills the gap. This chain uses TRBV18 with TRBJ2-2; either TRBD1 or TRBD2 may supply D (5 bases each). Germline V gene sequence: CDR1 KGHSH, CDR2 LQKENI. V was cut by 1 base and J by 5 bases, with 11 bases left in between. This CDR3 comprises 15 residues. Incomplete CDR3 DNA: TGTGCCAGCTCACCACTGGCAGGGAGAACCGGGGAG. The encoded protein is CASSPLAGRTGE. The CDR3 in its entirety is CASSPLAGRTGELFF.

Turning to this clone: The read comes to an end 3 residues before the CDR3 does, leaving the germline J gene to fill in the end. J is TRBJ1-6 and V is TRBV19; D perhaps matches TRBD1 (5 bases). The CDR3 is 13 residues long. Germline V gene lookup returns CDR1 LNHDA and CDR2 SQIVND (reference sequence). V lost 7 bases and J 10 bases, leaving 14 bases between the germline ends. The CDR3 bases that were read are TGTGCCAGTATGGGCAGGGCGGACTCACCC. Its translation: CASMGRADSP. In full, the CDR3 is CASMGRADSPLHF.